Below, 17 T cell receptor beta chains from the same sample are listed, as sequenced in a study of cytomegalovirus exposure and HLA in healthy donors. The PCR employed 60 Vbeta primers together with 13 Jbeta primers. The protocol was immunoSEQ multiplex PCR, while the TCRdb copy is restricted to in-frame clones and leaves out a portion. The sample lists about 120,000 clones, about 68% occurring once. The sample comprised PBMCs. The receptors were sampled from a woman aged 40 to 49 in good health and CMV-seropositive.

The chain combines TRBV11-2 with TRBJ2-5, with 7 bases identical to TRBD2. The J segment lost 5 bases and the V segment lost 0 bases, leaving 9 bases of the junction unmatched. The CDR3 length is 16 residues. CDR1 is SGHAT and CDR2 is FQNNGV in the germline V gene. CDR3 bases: TGTGCCAGCAGCTTAGAGCCTAGCGGCCGTAGGGAGACCCAGTACTTC. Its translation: CASSLEPSGRRETQYF.

In nucleotides, the CDR3 is TGTGCCAGCAGCTTATTCTCGGACACTGAAGCTTTCTTT. Encoded protein: CASSLFSDTEAFF. The chain joins TRBV13 to TRBJ1-1; D is uncertain. The germline gives CDR1 PRHDT, CDR2 FYEKMQ (reference sequence). Trimming removed 2 bases at V and 3 bases at J, with 7 bases between. This CDR3 region has 13 residues.

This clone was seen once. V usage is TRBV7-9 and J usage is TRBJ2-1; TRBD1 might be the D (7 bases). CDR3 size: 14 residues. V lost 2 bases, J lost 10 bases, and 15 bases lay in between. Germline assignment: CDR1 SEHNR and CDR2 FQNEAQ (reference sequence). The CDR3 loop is CASSLFQGGREQFF. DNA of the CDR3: TGTGCCAGCAGCTTATTCCAGGGGGGACGAGAGCAGTTCTTC.

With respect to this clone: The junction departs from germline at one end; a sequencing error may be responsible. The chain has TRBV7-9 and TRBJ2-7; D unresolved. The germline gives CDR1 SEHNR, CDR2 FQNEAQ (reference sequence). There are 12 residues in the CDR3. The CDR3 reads CSSSSLVYEQYF. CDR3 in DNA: TGTTCCAGCAGCTCGTTAGTCTACGAGCAGTACTTC.

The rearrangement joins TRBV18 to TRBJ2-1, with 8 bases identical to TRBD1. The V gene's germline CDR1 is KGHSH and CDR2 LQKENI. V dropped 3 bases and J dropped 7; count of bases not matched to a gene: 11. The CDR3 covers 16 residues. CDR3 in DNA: TGTGCCAGCTCACCGATTCGGTCAGGGGGCTCAAATGAGCAGTTCTTC. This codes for CASSPIRSGGSNEQFF. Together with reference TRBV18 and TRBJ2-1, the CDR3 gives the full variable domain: NAGVMQNPRHLVRRRGQEARLRCSPMKGHSHVYWYRQLPEEGLKFMVYLQKENIIDESGMPKERFSAEFPKEGPSILRIQQVVRGDSAAYFCASSPIRSGGSNEQFFGPGTRLTVL.

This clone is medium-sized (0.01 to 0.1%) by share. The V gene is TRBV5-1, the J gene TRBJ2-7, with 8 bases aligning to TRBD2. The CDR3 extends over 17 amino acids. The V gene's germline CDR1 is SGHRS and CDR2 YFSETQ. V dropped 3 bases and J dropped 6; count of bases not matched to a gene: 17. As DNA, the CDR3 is TGCGCCAGCAGCTCCTCCTCCTTCTCCGGGACTAGATCCGAGCAGTACTTC. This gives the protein CASSSSSFSGTRSEQYF.

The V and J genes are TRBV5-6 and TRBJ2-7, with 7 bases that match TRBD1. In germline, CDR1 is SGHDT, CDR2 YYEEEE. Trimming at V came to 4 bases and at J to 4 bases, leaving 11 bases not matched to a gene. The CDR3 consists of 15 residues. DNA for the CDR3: TGTGCCAGCAGCGACGGGACAGAAAACTTTTACGAGCAGTACTTC. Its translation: CASSDGTENFYEQYF.

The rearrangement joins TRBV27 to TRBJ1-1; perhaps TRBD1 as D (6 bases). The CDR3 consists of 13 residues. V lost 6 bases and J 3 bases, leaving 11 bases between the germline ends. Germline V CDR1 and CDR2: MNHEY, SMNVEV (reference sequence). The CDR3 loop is CASSYRVDTEAFF. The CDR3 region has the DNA TGTGCCAGCAGCTACAGGGTGGACACTGAAGCTTTCTTT.

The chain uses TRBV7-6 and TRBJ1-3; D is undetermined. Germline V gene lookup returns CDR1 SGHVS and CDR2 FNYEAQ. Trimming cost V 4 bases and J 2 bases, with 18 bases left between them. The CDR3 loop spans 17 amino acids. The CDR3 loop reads CASSSKHDIFPGNTIYF. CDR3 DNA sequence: TGTGCCAGCAGCTCCAAGCATGATATTTTCCCTGGAAACACCATATATTTT.

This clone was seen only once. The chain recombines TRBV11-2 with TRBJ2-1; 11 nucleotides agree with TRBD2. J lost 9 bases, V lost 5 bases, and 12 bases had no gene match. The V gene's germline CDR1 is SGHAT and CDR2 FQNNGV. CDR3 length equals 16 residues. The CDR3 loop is CASSGPGLAEGGEQFF. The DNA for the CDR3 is TGTGCCAGCAGCGGACCGGGACTAGCGGAAGGGGGTGAGCAGTTCTTC.

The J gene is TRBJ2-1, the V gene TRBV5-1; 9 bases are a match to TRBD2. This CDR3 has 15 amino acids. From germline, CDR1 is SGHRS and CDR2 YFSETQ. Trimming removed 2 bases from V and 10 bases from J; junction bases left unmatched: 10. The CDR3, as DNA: TGCGCCAGCAGCTTAGCGGGAGGAATCACAGGGGAGCAGTTCTTC. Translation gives CASSLAGGITGEQFF.

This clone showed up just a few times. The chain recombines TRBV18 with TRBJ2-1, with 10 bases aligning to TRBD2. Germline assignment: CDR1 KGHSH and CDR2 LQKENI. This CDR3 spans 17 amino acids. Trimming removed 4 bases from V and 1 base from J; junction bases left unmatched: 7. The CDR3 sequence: CASSRTSGGISYNEQFF. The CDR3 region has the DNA TGTGCCAGCTCACGGACTAGCGGCGGGATTTCCTACAATGAGCAGTTCTTC.

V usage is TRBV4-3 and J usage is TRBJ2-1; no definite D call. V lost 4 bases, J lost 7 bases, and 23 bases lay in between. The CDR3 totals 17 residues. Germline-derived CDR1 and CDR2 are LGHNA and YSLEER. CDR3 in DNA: TGCGCCAGCAGCCCAAGCGTGAGCCCAGTCTCCCTTAATGAGCAGTTCTTC. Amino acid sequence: CASSPSVSPVSLNEQFF.

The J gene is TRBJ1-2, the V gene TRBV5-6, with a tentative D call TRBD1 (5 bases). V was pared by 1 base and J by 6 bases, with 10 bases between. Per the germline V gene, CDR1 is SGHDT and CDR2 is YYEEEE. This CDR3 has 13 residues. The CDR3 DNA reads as TGTGCCAGCAGCTTGTCGGGACTGAATGGCTACACCTTC. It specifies CASSLSGLNGYTF.

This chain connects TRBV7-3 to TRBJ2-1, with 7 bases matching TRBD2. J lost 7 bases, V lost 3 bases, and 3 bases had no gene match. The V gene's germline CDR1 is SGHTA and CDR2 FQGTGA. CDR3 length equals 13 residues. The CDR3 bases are TGTGCCAGCAGCTTGACTAGCTTAAATGAGCAGTTCTTC. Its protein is CASSLTSLNEQFF.

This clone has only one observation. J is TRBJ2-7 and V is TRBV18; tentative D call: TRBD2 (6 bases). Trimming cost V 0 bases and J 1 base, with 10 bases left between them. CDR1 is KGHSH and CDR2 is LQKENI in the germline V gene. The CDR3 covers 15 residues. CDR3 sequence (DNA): TGTGCCAGCTCACCACCGGGGCTAGCGTCCTACGAGCAGTACTTC. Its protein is CASSPPGLASYEQYF.

The DNA of the CDR3 is TGTGCCAGCAGTGAATTACATGGGACTTCCGGGGAGCTGTTTTTT. Translation gives CASSELHGTSGELFF. The chain uses TRBV25-1 and TRBJ2-2; possible D gene TRBD2, 6 bases. Per the germline V gene, CDR1 is MGHDK and CDR2 is SYGVNS. CDR3 size: 15 residues. Trimming removed 1 base at V and 6 bases at J, with 12 bases between.